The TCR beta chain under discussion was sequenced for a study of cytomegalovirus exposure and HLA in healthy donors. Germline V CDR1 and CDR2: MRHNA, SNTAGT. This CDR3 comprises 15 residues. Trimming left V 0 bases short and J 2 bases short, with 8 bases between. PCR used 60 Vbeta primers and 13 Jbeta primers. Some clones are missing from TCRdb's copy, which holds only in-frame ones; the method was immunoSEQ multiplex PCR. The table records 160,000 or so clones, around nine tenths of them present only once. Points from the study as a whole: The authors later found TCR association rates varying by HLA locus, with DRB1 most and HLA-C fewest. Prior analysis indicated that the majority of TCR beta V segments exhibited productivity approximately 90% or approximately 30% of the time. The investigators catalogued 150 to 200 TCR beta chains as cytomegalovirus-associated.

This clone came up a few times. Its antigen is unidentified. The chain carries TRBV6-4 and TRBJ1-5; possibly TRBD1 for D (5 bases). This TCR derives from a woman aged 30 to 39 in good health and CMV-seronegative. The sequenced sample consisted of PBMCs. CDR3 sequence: CASSDSRGGNQPQHF. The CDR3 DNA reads TGTGCCAGCAGTGACTCAAGGGGCGGCAATCAGCCCCAGCATTTT.